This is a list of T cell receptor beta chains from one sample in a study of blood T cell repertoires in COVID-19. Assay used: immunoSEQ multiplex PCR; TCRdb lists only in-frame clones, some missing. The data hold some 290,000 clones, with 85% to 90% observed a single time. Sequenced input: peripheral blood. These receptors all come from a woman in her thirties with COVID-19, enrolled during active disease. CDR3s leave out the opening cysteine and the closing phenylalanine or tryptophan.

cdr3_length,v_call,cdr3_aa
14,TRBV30,AWSDAQGAFNSPLH
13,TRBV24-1,ATSVNEGSQYGYT
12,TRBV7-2,ASSLAVGGDEQY
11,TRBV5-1,ASSLEPRVEQF
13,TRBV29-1,SVEGLRGRDYGYT
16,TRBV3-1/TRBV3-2,ASRPTPGQGARDYGYT
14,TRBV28,ASSAHRTGGSGELF
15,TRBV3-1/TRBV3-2,ASSQDWRTGGRKTQY
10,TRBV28,ASPTGPYEQY
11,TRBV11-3,ASSLNEAYEQY
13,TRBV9,ASSVGRGRNYEQY
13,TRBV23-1,ASSQFGGGYQPQH
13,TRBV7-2,ASSSETDINTEAF
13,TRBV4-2,ASSQYLAGSGELF
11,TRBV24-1,ATSGGSAYEQY
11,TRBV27,ASSPGSLTEAF
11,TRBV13,ASSPLERPDYT
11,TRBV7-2,ASSTTVLYEQY
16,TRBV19,ASSPRLAGALPTGELF
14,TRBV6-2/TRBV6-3,ASSSGAYLGGNTIY
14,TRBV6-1,ASSEAAGGSTDTQY
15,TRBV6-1,ASSENPTSRFTGELF
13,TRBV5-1,ASSSGSGLGDTIY
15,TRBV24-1,ATSGWAWGGSYNEQF
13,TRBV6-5,ASRTGGLRNTEAF
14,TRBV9,ASSVSQGRPDNEQF
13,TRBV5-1,ASSSATGGIEKLF
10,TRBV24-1,ATSDSEEKLF
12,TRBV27,ASSPEVELAEQF
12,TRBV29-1,SVGLQGKNTEAF
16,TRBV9,ASSVDPGWDDSNQPQH
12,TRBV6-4,ASSDSWRGGEQY
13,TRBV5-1,ASSSVGGLNTEAF
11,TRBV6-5,ASSLGGRNTIY
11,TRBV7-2,ASSFYSNSPLH
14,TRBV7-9,ASSLASRGRETEAF
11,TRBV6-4,ASSDSGGVRAF
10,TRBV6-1,ASSDWDDRDY
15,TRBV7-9,ASSLSLRTGLDYGYT
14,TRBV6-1,ASSEIGLANTDTQY
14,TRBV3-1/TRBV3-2,ASSRSGTGVNQPQH
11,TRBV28,ASRLTGGQPQH
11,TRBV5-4,ASSLDRVDEQY
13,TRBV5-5,ASSLGQGITGELF
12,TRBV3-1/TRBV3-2,ASSGLRGAYEQY
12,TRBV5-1,ASSLGQGKGGYT